This T cell receptor beta chain was obtained from a study of blood T cell repertoires in COVID-19. Study overall: Samples of COVID-19 (acute and convalescent) were obtained from the United States, Italy and Spain. PBMCs, B-cell-depleted T cells, or T cells were the source of the cDNA or gDNA that made up the material.

Study processing details: Counts of nucleated cells, estimated from reference gene primer amplification, were obtained. Data came from immunoSEQ multiplex PCR; TCRdb stores just in-frame clones and leaves some out. The D gene and trimming were derived from the DNA, and the V and J assignments and clone size from that table. Seen here are 40,000 to 65,000 clones, about 82% observed once, and the top ten hold about 10%. The CDR3 consists of 16 residues. CDR1 is LNHDA, CDR2 SQIVND, per germline (reference sequence). The ends lost 3 bases at V and 0 bases at J; junction bases unmatched: 3. The rearrangement links TRBV19 to TRBJ2-3; 10 bases are a match to TRBD2. Input material: peripheral blood. The sequence was obtained from a man between 65 and 85 years old with active COVID-19. The CDR3 coding sequence is TGTGCCAGTAGTATCCTAGCGGGGGCCAGCACAGATACGCAGTATTTT. Protein product: CASSILAGASTDTQYF. Full variable domain (outside the CDR3, taken from reference TRBV19 and TRBJ2-3): DGGITQSPKYLFRKEGQNVTLSCEQNLNHDAMYWYRQDPGQGLRLIYYSQIVNDFQKGDIAEGYSVSREKKESFPLTVTSAQKNPTAFYLCASSILAGASTDTQYFGPGTRLTVL.